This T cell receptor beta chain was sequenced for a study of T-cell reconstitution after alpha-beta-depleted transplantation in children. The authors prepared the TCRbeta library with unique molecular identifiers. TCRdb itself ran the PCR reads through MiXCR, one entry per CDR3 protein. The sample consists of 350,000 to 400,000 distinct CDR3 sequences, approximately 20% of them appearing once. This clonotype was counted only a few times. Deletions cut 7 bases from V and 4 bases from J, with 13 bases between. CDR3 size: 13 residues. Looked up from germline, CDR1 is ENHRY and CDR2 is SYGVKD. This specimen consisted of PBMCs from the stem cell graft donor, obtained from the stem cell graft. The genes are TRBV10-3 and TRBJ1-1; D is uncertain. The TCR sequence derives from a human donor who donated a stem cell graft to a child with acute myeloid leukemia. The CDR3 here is CAITPEGGTEAFF. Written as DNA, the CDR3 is TGTGCCATCACCCCTGAGGGAGGCACTGAAGCTTTCTTT.